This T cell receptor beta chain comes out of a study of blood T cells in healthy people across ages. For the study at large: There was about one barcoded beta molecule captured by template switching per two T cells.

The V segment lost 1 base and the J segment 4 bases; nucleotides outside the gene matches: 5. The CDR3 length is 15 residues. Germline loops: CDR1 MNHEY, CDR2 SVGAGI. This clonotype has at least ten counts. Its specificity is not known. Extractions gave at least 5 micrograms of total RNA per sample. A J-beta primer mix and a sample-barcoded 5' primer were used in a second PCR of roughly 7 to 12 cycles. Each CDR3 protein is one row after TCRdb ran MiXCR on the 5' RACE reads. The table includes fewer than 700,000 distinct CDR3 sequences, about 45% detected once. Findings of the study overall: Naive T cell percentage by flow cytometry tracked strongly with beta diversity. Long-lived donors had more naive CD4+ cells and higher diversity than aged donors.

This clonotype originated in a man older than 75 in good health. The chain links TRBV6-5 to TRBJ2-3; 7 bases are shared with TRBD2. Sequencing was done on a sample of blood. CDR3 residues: CASSYFGLESDTQYF. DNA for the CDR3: TGTGCCAGCAGTTACTTTGGACTAGAATCAGATACGCAGTATTTT.